The next 2 T cell receptor beta chains were all read from a single sample in a study of cytomegalovirus exposure and HLA in healthy donors. With 60 Vbeta and 13 Jbeta primers, the PCR was carried out. Only in-frame clones appear in the TCRdb table, and some are missing; sequencing was by immunoSEQ multiplex PCR. The table records about 120,000 clones, around three quarters of them present only once. Sample: PBMCs. The receptor source for this set is a man aged 30-40 years in good health and CMV-seropositive.

J is TRBJ1-5 and V is TRBV7-8, with 8 bases aligning to TRBD1. This CDR3 has 15 amino acids. V shed 0 bases, J shed 4 bases, and the junction held 2 bases outside the gene matches. The germline V gene has CDR1 SGHVS and CDR2 FQNEAQ. This chain's CDR3 is CASSLAWTGNQPQHF. CDR3 coding DNA: TGTGCCAGCAGCTTAGCGTGGACAGGGAATCAGCCCCAGCATTTT.

This chain connects TRBV7-2 to TRBJ2-1; D is unclear. V was pared by 1 base and J by 4 bases, with 8 bases between. From germline, CDR1 is SGHTA and CDR2 FQGNSA. The CDR3 spans 14 residues. The CDR3 region is CASSLEHVYNEQFF. The CDR3 DNA reads TGTGCCAGCAGCTTAGAACACGTTTACAATGAGCAGTTCTTC.